This T cell receptor beta chain was captured by sequencing in a study of beta chain features in type 1 diabetes (dated by TCRdb to about 2018). With respect to the entire study: Mean age, gender distribution, total cell number and subset yield were not different between patients and healthy donors. Regulatory and stem cell-like memory subsets were isolated from only 8 patients and about eight healthy donors, whereas naive and central memory subsets came from all 28 donors. The study compared the TCRB repertoires of sorted circulating CD4+ T cell subsets in recently diagnosed type 1 diabetes patients with those in matched healthy donors. A total of about 99,000,000 sorted cells were examined across all samples, and RNA yield correlated strongly with the number of cells per subset.

The entire amount of isolated RNA was reverse transcribed using the High Capacity cDNA Reverse Transcription Kit, so the sequenced TCRB transcripts were expressed ones. Deep immunoSEQ sequencing was applied to naive, central memory and regulatory T cell samples, giving an average of roughly 3.5 million total reads per sample. After sorted cells were lysed in RLT buffer, RNA was extracted with DNase-treated RNeasy Micro or Mini kits, with the choice depending on cell number. To prevent cross-contamination, every cell subset was processed on its own, while patient and healthy donor samples were processed together. TCRB sequences were amplified from cDNA with the immunoSEQ multiplex PCR, producing 87-bp fragments spanning the CDR3 region. Sequencing of the amplicons was performed on the Illumina HiSeq platform. The authors processed their data as follows. PCR bias was corrected computationally using synthetic template baselines, and reads within Hamming distance 2 were collapsed, with unmergeable singletons discarded. Reads were aligned against IMGT to assign V, D and J genes, CDR3 length and insertions or deletions at six rearrangement sites. Within each subset, clonotype counts were normalized to sorted cell number, and only after that were true diversity and Gini coefficients computed with the tcR R package. Repertoire sharing was quantified using the overlap coefficient calculated on TCRB nucleotide sequences. The table was pulled from immuneACCESS by TCRdb, which kept in-frame rearrangements only. Such tables lose some clones; where checked, under half of the loss comes from unresolved V genes, and the rest has no known cause. V and J calls and clone size are given by that table; D and trimming were obtained from the DNA. Counted in this sample were around 170,000 clones; roughly 9% of them appeared once. The ten most abundant clones make up around 0.64% of the sample.

Each donor gave one peripheral blood draw, about 100 mL on average, collected into heparinised tubes. A BD FACSAria II was used to sort naive, central memory, regulatory and stem cell-like memory CD4+ T cells with a panel that included CD45RO, CCR7, CD25, CD127, CD95 and CD27. All sorted populations exceeded 95% purity. PBMCs were isolated right away by Lymphoprep density gradient centrifugation and were stained directly, without culture. So that batch effects would be minimized, each experiment stained and sorted samples in pairs, pairing one healthy donor with one patient. What the research found in general, with its limitations: HLA sub-analyses involved small numbers of individuals, so any influence of HLA type on TCRB rearrangement remained unresolved. PCR might favor shorter templates, but patient and control samples were amplified and corrected together, so any skew would affect both groups equally. Patients with type 1 diabetes made fewer insertions and deleted more nucleotides at VDJ recombination sites, implying thymic rearrangement abnormalities. Because cDNA was sequenced instead of genomic DNA, highly expressing activated cells could be over-represented, though the groups showed no difference in activation or CD3 levels. Type 1 diabetes patients showed a moderate but significant shortening of TCRB CDR3 length in all four CD4+ subsets. The naive, central memory and regulatory TCRB repertoires appeared to resemble one another more closely among patients than among healthy donors.

Points on this clone: Its antigen remains unidentified. No much larger clonotype is one base removed from it; base qualities were not supplied.

This clonotype originated in a woman aged 25 to 39 with type 1 diabetes. Sequenced sample: central memory CD4+ T cells from blood.

The sequenced DNA: TGTGCCAGCAGCGGGGGACTAGCGGGAATAGAGACCCAGTACTTC. It translates to CASSGGLAGIETQYF. The V and J genes are TRBV5-8 and TRBJ2-5; TRBD2 lines up with 13 middle nucleotides. The CDR3 measures 15 amino acids from cysteine to phenylalanine. Only the CDR3 DNA is retained, 45 bases long and in frame from the first base. V has 4 bases trimmed and J has 4 bases trimmed; junction bases matching no gene number 4. CDR1 and CDR2 are drawn from the germline V gene: SGHTS, YDEGEE.